The clone carrying this T cell receptor (beta chain) was observed a handful of times. Unique molecular identifiers were incorporated when the TCRbeta library was constructed. TCRdb independently ran MiXCR on the PCR reads; one entry per CDR3 protein. The table shows around 530,000 distinct CDR3 sequences, with 30% to 35% occurring only once. The sample is drawn from a study of T-cell reconstitution after alpha-beta-depleted transplantation in children. The CDR3 covers 13 residues. The V gene lost 5 bases and the J gene lost 5 bases, with 12 bases spanning the gap. The TCR sequence derives from a human donor who donated a stem cell graft to a child with aplastic anemia. The starting material was PBMCs from the stem cell graft donor, obtained from the stem cell graft. The chain combines TRBV12-3 or TRBV12-4 with TRBJ1-2; D perhaps matches TRBD1 (6 bases). The CDR3 region has the DNA TGTGCCAGCAGTCTGGGGGCGCGGTATGGCTACACCTTC. Its translation: CASSLGARYGYTF.